The clone carrying this TCR beta chain turned up a few times. Its specificity is not known. The junction departs from germline at one end; a sequencing error may be responsible. The CDR3 is 16 residues long. Germline CDR1 DFQATT, CDR2 SNEGSKA (reference sequence). One entry per CDR3 protein, called by TCRdb with MiXCR from the 5' RACE reads. The sample yields approximately 680,000 distinct CDR3 sequences, about 7% seen once. This specimen belongs to a study of identical twins. Notes on the study in general: The abundant beta clonotypes from cord blood had fewer insertions, and memory repertoires had none of this.

In addition, the sample was reused for a study of yellow fever vaccine responses in identical twins.

This chain links TRBV20-1 with TRBJ2-2, with D possibly matching TRBD2 (5 bases). This clonotype originated in a woman aged 18-30 years in good health. The sequenced sample consisted of PBMCs. The CDR3 region is CCARDSALKDTGELFF. The CDR3 coding sequence is TGCTGTGCTAGAGATAGCGCACTAAAGGACACCGGGGAGCTGTTTTTT.